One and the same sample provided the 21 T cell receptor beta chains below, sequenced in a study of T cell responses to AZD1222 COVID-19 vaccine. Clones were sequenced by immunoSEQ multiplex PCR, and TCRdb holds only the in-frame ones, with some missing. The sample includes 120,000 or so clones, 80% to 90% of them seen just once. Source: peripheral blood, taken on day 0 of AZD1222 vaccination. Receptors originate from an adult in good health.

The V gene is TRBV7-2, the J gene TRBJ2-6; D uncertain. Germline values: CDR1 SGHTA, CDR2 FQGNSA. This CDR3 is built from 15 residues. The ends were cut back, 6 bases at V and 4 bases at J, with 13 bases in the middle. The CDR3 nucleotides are TGTGCCAGCAGAAACCCAACCGGCGGGGCCAACGTCCTGACTTTC. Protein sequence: CASRNPTGGANVLTF. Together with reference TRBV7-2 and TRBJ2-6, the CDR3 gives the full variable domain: GAGVSQSPSNKVTEKGKDVELRCDPISGHTALYWYRQSLGQGLEFLIYFQGNSAPDKSGLPSDRFSAERTGGSVSTLTIQRTQQEDSAVYLCASRNPTGGANVLTFGAGSRLTVL.

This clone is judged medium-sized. The CDR3 sequence is CASSFRGGYTF. The CDR3 bases are TGTGCCAGCAGCTTCAGGGGTGGCTACACCTTC. This rearrangement joins TRBV11-1 to TRBJ1-2; possible D gene TRBD1, 6 bases. Germline CDR1 SGHAT, CDR2 FQDESV (reference sequence). Trimming pared 3 bases from V and 7 bases from J, leaving 6 bases between. The CDR3 contains 11 residues.

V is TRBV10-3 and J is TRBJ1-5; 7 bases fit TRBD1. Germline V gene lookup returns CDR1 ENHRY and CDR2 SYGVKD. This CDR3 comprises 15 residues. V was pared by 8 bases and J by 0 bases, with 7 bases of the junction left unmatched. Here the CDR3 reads CAIGAGQHSNQPQHF. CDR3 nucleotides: TGTGCCATCGGGGCGGGACAGCATAGCAATCAGCCCCAGCATTTT.

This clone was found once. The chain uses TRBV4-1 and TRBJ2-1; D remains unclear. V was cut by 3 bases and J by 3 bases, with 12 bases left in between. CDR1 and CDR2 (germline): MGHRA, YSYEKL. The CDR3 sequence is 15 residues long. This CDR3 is CASSHPGSYYNEQFF. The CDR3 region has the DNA TGCGCCAGCAGCCACCCCGGCTCCTACTACAATGAGCAGTTCTTC.

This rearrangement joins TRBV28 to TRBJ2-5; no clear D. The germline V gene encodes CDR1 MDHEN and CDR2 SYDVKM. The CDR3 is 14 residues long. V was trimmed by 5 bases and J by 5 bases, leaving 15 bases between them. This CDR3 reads CASSLSRPPETQYF. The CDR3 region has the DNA TGTGCCAGCAGTCTCTCTAGGCCCCCCGAGACCCAGTACTTC.

The CDR3 sequence is CASSRQWGNTIYF. Written as DNA, the CDR3 is TGTGCCAGCAGTCGGCAGTGGGGAAACACCATATATTTT. V and J are TRBV11-3 and TRBJ1-3, with D unclear. The CDR3 is made up of 13 amino acids. V was shortened by 6 bases and J by 4 bases, with 10 bases between the two germline ends. The germline V gene encodes CDR1 SGHNT and CDR2 YENEEA.

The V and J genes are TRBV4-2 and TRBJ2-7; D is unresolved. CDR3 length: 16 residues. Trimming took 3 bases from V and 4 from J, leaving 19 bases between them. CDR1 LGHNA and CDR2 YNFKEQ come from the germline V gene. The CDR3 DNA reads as TGTGCCAGCAGCCACCCCGGTGAGGCGTCAGGATACGAGCAGTACTTC. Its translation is CASSHPGEASGYEQYF.

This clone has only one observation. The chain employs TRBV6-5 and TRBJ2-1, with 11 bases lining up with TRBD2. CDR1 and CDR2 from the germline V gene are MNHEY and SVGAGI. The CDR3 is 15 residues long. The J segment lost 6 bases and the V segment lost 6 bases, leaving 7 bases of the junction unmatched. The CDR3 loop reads CASSIGTSGSNEQFF. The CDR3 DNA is TGTGCCAGCAGCATCGGAACTAGCGGGAGCAATGAGCAGTTCTTC.

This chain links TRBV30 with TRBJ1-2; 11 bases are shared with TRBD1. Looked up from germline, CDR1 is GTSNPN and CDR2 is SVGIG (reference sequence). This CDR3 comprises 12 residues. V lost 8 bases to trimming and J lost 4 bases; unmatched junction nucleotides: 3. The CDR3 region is CAGDRGFYGYTF. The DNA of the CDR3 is TGTGCCGGGGACAGGGGGTTCTATGGCTACACCTTC.

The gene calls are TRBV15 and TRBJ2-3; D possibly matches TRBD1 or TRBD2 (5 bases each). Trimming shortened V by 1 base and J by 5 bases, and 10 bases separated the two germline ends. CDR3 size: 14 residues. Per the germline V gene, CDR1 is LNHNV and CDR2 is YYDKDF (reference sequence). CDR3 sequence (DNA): TGTGCCACCAGCAGAGGAGGGGAAAGAGATACGCAGTATTTT. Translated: CATSRGGERDTQYF.

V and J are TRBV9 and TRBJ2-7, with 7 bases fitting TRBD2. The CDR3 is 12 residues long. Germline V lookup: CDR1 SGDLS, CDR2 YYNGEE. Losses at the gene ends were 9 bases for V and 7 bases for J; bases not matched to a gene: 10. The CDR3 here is CATKRLADEQYF. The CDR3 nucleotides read TGTGCCACCAAGCGGCTAGCGGATGAGCAGTACTTC.

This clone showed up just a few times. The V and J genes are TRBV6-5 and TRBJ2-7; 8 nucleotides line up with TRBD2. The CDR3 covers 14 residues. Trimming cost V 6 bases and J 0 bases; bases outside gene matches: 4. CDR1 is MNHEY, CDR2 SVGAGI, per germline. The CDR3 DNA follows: TGTGCCAGCAGAGCCGGGACTAGCTCCTACGAGCAGTACTTC. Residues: CASRAGTSSYEQYF.

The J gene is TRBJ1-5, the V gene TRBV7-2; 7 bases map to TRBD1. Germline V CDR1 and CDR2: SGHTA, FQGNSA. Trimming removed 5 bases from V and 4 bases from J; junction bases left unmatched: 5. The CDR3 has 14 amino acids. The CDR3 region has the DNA TGTGCCAGCAGCCCCCGACAGGGAAATCAGCCCCAGCATTTT. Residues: CASSPRQGNQPQHF.

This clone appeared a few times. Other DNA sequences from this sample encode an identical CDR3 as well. As DNA, the CDR3 is TGTGCCAGCAGTTTATCGGGACAGGGGTATGGCTACACCTTC. Translation: CASSLSGQGYGYTF. The V and J genes are TRBV27 and TRBJ1-2; 10 nucleotides agree with TRBD1. CDR3 length: 14 amino acids. The junction had 0 bases not matched to a gene; V was cut back by 0 bases and J by 5 bases. CDR1 and CDR2 (germline): MNHEY, SMNVEV (reference sequence).

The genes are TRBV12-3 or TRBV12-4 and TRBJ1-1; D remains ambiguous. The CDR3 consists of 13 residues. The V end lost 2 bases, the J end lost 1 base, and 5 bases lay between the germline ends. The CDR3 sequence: CASSLRENTEAFF. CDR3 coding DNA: TGTGCCAGCAGTTTACGAGAGAACACTGAAGCTTTCTTT.

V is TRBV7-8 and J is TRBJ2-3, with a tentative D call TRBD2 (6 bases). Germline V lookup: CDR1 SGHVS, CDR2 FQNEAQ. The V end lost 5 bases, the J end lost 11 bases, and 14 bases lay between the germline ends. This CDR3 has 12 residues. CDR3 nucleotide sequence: TGTGCCAGCAGCCCTGCGGGGCCCCAGCAGTATTTT. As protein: CASSPAGPQQYF. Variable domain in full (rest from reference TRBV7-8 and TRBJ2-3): GAGVSQSPRYKVAKRGQDVALRCDPISGHVSLFWYQQALGQGPEFLTYFQNEAQLDKSGLPSDRFFAERPEGSVSTLKIQRTQQEDSAVYLCASSPAGPQQYFGPGTRLTVL.

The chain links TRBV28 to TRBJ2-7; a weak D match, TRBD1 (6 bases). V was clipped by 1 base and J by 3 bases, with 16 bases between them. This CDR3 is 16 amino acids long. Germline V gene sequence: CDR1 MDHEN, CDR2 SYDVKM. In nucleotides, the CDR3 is TGTGCCAGCAGTTTATTTGGGTTGGACAGAGACTACGAGCAGTACTTC. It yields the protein CASSLFGLDRDYEQYF.

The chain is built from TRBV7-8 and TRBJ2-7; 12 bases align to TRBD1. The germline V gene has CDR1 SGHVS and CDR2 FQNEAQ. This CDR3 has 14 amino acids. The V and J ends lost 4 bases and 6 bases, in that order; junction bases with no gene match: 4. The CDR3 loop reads CASSWGQGAGEQYF. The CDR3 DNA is TGTGCCAGCAGCTGGGGACAGGGGGCCGGCGAGCAGTACTTC.

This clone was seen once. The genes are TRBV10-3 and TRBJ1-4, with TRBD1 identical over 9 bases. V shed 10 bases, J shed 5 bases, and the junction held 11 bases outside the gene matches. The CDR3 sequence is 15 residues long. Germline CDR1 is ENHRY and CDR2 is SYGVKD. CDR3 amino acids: CATGTGIGRNEKLFF. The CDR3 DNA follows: TGTGCCACCGGGACAGGGATCGGCCGAAATGAAAAACTGTTTTTT.

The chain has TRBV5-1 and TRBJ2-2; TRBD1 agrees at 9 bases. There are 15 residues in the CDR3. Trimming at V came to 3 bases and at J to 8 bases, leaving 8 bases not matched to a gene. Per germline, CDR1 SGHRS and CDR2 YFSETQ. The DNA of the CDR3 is TGCGCCAGCAGCTCATACAGGGGGCAGGCGGGGGAGCTGTTTTTT. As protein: CASSSYRGQAGELFF.

The CDR3 loop is CASRSPGSGYEQYF. The CDR3, as DNA: TGTGCCAGCAGGTCCCCGGGTAGTGGGTACGAGCAGTACTTC. This chain joins TRBV28 and TRBJ2-7, with no clear D. V was pared by 6 bases and J by 4 bases, with 16 bases between. The length of the CDR3 is 14 residues. Germline loops: CDR1 MDHEN, CDR2 SYDVKM.